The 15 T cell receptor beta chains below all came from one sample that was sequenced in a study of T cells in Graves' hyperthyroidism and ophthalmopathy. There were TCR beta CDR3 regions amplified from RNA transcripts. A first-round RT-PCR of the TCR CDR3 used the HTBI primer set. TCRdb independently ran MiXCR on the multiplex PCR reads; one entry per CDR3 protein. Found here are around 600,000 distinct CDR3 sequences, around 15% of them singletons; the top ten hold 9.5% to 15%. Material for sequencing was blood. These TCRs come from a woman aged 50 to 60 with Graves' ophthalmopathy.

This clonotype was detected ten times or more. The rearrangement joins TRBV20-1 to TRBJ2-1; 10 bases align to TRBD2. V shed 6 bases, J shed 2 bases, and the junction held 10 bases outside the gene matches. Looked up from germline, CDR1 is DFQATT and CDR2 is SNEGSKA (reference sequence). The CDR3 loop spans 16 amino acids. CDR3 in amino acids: CSARTSGTGTYNEQFF. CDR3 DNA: TGCAGTGCCAGGACTAGCGGTACCGGAACCTACAATGAGCAGTTCTTC.

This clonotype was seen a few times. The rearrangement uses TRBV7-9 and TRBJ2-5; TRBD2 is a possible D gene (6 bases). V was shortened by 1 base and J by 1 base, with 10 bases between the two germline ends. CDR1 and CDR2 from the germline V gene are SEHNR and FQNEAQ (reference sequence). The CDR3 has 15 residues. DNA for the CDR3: TGTGCCAGCAGCTTAGAGGGGACTTCCCAAGAGACCCAGTACTTC. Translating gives CASSLEGTSQETQYF. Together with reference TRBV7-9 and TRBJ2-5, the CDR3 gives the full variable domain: DTGVSQNPRHKITKRGQNVTFRCDPISEHNRLYWYRQTLGQGPEFLTYFQNEAQLEKSRLLSDRFSAERPKGSFSTLEIQRTEQGDSAMYLCASSLEGTSQETQYFGPGTRLLVL.

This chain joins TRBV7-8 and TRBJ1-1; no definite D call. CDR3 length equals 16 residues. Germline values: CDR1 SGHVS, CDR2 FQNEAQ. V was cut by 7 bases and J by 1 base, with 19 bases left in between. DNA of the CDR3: TGTGCCAGCACCCGGAGGCGGAGGGAGGAGAACACTGAAGCTTTCTTT. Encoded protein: CASTRRRREENTEAFF.

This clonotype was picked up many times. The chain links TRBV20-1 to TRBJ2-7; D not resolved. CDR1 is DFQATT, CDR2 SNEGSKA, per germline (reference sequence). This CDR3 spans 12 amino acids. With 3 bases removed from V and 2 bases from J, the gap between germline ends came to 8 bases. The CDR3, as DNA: TGCAGTGCTAGGTCGCAGGCCTACGAGCAGTACTTC. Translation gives CSARSQAYEQYF.

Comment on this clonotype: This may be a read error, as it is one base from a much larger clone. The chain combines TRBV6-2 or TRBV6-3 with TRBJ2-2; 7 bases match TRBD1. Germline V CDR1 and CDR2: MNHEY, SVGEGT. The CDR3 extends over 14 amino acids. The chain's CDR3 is CAGSRTGPTGELFF. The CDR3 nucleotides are TGTGCCGGCAGCCGGACAGGACCCACCGGGGAGCTGTTTTTT.

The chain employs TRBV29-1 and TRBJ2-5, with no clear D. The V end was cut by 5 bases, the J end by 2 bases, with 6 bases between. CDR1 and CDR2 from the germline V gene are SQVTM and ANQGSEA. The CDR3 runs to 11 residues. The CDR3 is CSVRPQETQYF. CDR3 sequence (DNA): TGCAGCGTTCGACCACAAGAGACCCAGTACTTC.

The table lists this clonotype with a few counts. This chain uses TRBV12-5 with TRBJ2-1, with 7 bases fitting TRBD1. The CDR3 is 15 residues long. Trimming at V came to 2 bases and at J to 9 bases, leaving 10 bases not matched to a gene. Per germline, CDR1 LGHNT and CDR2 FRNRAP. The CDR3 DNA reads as TGTGCTAGTGGTTTGCCAACGACAGGGTACGTTGAGCAGTTCTTC. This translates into CASGLPTTGYVEQFF.

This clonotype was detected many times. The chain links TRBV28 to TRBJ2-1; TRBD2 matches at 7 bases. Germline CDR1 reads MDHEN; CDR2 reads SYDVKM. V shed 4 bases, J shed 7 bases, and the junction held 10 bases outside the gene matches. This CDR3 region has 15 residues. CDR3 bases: TGTGCCAGCAGTTACGAGTGGCGGGAGTCAAATGAGCAGTTCTTC. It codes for CASSYEWRESNEQFF.

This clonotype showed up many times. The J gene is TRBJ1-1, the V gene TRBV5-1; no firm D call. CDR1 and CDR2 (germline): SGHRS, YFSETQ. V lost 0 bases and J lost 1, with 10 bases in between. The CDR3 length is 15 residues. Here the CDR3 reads CASSLEQLRNTEAFF. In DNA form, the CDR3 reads TGCGCCAGCAGCTTGGAACAGCTAAGGAACACTGAAGCTTTCTTT.

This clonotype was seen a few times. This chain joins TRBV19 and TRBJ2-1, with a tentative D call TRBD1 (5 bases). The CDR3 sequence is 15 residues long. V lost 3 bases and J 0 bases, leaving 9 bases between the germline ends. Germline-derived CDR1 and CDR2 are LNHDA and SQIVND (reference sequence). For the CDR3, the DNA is TGTGCCAGTAGTATCGTCAGGGCCTCCTACAATGAGCAGTTCTTC. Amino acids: CASSIVRASYNEQFF.

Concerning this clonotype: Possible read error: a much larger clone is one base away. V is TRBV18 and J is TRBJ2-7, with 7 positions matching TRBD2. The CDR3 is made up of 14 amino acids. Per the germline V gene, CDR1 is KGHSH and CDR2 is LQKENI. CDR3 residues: CASRGSGGVNEQHF. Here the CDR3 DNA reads TGTGCCAGTCGAGGATCGGGGGGAGTCAACGAGCAGCACTTC.

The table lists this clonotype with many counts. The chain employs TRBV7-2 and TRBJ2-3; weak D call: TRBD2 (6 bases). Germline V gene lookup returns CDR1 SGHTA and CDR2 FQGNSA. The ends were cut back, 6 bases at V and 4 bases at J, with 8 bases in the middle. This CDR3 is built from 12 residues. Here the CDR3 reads CASRWGADTQYF. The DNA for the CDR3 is TGTGCCAGCAGGTGGGGGGCAGATACGCAGTATTTT.

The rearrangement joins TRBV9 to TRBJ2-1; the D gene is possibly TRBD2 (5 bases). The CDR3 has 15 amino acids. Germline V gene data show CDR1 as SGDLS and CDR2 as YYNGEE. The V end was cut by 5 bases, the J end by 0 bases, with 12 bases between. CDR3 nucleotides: TGTGCCAGCAGTGCGGGCTTAAACTCCTACAATGAGCAGTTCTTC. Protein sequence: CASSAGLNSYNEQFF.

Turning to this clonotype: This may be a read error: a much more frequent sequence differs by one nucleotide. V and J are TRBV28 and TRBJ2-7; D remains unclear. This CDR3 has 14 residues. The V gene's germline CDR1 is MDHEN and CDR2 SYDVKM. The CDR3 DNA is TGTGCCAGCAGTTTTTTAGGACGCAGGTACGGGCAGTACTTC. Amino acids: CASSFLGRRYGQYF.

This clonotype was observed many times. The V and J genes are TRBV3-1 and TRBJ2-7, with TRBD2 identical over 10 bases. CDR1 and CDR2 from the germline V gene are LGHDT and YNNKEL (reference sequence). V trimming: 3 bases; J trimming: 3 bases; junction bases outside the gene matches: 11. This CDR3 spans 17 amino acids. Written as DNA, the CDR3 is TGTGCCAGCAGCCACCCACCGGTAGCGGGAGGTCTCTACGAGCAGTACTTC. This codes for CASSHPPVAGGLYEQYF.